The clone carrying this T cell receptor beta chain was counted many times. A much larger clone sits a single nucleotide away, making a read error possible. The V gene's germline CDR1 is KGHDR and CDR2 SFDVKD. The CDR3 is 12 residues long. The V gene lost 6 bases and the J gene lost 11 bases, with 15 bases spanning the gap. This specimen comes from a study of blood T cells in healthy people across ages. Alongside a J-beta primer mix, a sample-barcoded 5' primer served in a second PCR lasting about 7 to 12 cycles. TCRdb ran MiXCR on the 5' RACE reads and lists one entry per CDR3 protein. The data contain about 640,000 distinct CDR3 sequences, approximately 50% of them singletons. The donors, aged roughly 6 to 95, were healthy Caucasians from Russia.

The sequence derives from a man in his 60s in good health. This chain links TRBV24-1 with TRBJ2-5; tentative D call: TRBD2 (5 bases). The specimen was blood. The CDR3 DNA follows: TGTGCCACCAGTCGAGGGAACAATGAGCAGTACTTC. As protein: CATSRGNNEQYF.